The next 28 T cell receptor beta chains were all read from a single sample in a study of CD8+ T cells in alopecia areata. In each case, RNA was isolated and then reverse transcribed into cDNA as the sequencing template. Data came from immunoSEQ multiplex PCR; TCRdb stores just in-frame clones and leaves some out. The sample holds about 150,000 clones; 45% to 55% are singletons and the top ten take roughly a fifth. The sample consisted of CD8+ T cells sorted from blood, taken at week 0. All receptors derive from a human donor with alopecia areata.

The CDR3 region is CASSITGGRSYGYTF. The CDR3 DNA is TGTGCCAGCAGTATCACAGGGGGCAGGAGCTATGGCTACACCTTC. This chain connects TRBV6-5 to TRBJ1-2; TRBD1 aligns across 9 bases. This CDR3 comprises 15 residues. V lost 5 bases to trimming and J lost 4 bases; unmatched junction nucleotides: 8. Germline V gene sequence: CDR1 MNHEY, CDR2 SVGAGI.

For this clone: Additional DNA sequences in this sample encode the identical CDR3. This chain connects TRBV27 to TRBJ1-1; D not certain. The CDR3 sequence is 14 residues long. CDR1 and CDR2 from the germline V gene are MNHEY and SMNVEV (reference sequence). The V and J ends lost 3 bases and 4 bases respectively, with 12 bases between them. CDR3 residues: CASSLRAGGTEAFF. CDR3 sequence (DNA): TGTGCCAGCAGTTTGCGGGCGGGCGGCACTGAAGCTTTCTTT.

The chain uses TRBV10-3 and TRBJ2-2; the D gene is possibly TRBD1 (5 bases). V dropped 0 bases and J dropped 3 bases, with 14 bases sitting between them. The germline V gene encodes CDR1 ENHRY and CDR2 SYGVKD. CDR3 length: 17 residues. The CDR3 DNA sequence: TGTGCCATCAGTGAGTCGACAAGGGGCAGCCACACCGGGGAGCTGTTTTTT. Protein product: CAISESTRGSHTGELFF.

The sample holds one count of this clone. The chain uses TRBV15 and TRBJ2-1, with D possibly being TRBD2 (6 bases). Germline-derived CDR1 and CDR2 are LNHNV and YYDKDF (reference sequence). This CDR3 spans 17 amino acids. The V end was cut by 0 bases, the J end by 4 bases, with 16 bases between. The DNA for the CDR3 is TGTGCCACCAGCAGAGAGCGTGGCCGGGGGATTTACAATGAGCAGTTCTTC. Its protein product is CATSRERGRGIYNEQFF.

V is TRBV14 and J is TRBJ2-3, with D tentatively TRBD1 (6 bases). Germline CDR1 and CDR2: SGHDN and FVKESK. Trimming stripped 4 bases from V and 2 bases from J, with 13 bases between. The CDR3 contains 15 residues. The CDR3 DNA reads TGTGCCAGCAGCCCGGCGAGGGGGAACACAGATACGCAGTATTTT. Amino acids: CASSPARGNTDTQYF.

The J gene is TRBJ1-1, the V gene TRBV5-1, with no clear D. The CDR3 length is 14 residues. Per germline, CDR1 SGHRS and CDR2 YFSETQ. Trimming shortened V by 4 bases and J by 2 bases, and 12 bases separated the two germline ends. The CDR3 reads CASSQGSANTEAFF. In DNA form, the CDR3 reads TGCGCCAGCAGCCAAGGAAGTGCCAACACTGAAGCTTTCTTT.

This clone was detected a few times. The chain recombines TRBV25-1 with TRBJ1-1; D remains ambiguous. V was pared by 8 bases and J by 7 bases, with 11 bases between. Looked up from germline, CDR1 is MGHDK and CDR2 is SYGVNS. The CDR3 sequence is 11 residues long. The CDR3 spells CASLRYDEAFF. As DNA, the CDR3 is TGTGCCAGCTTGCGCTATGATGAAGCTTTCTTT.

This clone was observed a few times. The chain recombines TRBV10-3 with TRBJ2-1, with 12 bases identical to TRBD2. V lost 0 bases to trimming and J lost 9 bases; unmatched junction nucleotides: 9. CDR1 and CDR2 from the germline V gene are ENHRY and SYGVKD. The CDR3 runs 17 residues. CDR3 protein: CAISESRSSGGAGEQFF. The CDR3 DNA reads TGTGCCATCAGTGAGTCGAGGTCTAGCGGGGGGGCCGGTGAGCAGTTCTTC.

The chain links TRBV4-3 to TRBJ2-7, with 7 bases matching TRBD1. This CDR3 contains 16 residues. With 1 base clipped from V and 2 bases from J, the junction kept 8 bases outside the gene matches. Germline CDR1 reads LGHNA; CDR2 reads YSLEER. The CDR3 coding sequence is TGCGCCAGCAGCCAAGGTGCAGGGACAGAGACCTACGAGCAGTACTTC. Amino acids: CASSQGAGTETYEQYF.

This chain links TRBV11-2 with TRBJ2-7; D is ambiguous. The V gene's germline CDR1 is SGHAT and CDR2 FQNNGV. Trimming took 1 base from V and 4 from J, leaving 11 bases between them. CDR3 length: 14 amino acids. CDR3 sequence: CASSLVLSSYEQYF. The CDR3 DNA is TGTGCCAGCAGCTTAGTGTTATCCAGTTACGAGCAGTACTTC.

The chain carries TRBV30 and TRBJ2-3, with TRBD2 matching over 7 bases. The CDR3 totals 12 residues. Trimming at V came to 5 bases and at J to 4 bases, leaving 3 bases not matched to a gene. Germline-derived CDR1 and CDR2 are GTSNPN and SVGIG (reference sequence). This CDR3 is CAWSRGADTQYF. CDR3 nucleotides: TGTGCCTGGTCTCGGGGGGCAGATACGCAGTATTTT.

CDR3 DNA: TGTGCCAGCAGTGGATTACCGGCGACAGTCCAAGAGACCCAGTACTTC. This sequence encodes CASSGLPATVQETQYF. The V gene is TRBV2, the J gene TRBJ2-5; possibly TRBD1 for D (5 bases). The CDR3 is 16 amino acids. Trimming cost V 4 bases and J 1 base, with 16 bases left between them. CDR1 is SNHLY, CDR2 FYNNEI, per germline.

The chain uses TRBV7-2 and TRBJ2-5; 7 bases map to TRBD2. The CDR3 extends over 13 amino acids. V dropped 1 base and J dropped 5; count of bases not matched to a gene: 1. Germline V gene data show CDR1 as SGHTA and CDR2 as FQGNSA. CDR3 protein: CASSLVRGETQYF. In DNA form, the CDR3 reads TGTGCCAGCAGCTTAGTGCGGGGGGAGACCCAGTACTTC.

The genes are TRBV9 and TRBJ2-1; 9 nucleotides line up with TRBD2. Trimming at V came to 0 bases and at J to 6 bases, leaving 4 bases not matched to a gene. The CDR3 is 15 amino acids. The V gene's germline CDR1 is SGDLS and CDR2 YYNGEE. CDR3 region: CASSVAAGGFNEQFF. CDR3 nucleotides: TGTGCCAGCAGCGTAGCTGCGGGGGGGTTCAATGAGCAGTTCTTC.

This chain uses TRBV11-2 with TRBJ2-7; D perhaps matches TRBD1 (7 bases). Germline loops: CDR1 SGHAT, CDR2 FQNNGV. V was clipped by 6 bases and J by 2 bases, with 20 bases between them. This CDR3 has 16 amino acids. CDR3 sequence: CASSGGDRSATYEQYF. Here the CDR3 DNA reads TGTGCCAGCAGTGGAGGGGACAGATCCGCCACCTACGAGCAGTACTTC.

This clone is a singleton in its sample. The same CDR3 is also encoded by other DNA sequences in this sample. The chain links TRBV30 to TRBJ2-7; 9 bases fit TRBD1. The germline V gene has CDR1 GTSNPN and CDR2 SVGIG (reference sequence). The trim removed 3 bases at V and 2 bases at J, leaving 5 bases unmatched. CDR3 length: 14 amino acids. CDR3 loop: CAWSPGQGTYEQYF. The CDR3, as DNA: TGTGCCTGGAGCCCGGGACAGGGTACCTACGAGCAGTACTTC.

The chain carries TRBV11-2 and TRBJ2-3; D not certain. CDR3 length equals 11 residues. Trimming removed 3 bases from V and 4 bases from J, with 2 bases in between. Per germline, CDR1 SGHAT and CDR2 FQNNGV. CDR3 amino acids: CASSLPDTQYF. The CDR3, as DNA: TGTGCCAGCAGCTTGCCAGATACGCAGTATTTT. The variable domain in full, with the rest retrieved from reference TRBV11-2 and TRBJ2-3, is EAGVAQSPRYKIIEKRQSVAFWCNPISGHATLYWYQQILGQGPKLLIQFQNNGVVDDSQLPKDRFSAERLKGVDSTLKIQPAKLEDSAVYLCASSLPDTQYFGPGTRLTVL.

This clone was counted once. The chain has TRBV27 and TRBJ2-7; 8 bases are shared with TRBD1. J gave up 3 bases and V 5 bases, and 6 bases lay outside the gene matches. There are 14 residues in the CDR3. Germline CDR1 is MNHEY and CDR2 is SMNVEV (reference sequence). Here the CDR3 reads CASSPGTGFYEQYF. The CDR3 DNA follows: TGTGCCAGCAGTCCCGGGACAGGCTTCTACGAGCAGTACTTC.

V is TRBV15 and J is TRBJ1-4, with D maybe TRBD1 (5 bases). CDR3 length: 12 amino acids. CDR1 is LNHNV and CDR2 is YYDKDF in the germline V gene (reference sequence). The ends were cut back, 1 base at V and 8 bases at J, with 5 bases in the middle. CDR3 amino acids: CATSRGGEKLFF. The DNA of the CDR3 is TGTGCCACCAGCAGAGGGGGGGAAAAACTGTTTTTT.

CDR3 DNA sequence: TGTGCCAGCAGCCAAGTTAGTGGTTGGAACACTGAAGCTTTCTTT. Amino acids: CASSQVSGWNTEAFF. The rearrangement joins TRBV14 to TRBJ1-1; D is ambiguous. CDR3 length equals 15 residues. Between the trimmed V and J ends, which lost 1 base and 1 base, there was a span of 10 bases. The germline CDR1 and CDR2 sequences are SGHDN and FVKESK.

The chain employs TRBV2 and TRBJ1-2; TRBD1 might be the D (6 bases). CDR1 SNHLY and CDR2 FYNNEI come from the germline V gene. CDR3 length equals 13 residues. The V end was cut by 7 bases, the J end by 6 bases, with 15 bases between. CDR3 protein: CASMLSGADGYTF. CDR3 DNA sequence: TGTGCCAGCATGTTATCAGGGGCGGATGGCTACACCTTC. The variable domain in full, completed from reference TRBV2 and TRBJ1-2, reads EPEVTQTPSHQVTQMGQEVILRCVPISNHLYFYWYRQILGQKVEFLVSFYNNEISEKSEIFDDQFSVERPDGSNFTLKIRSTKLEDSAMYFCASMLSGADGYTFGSGTRLTVV.

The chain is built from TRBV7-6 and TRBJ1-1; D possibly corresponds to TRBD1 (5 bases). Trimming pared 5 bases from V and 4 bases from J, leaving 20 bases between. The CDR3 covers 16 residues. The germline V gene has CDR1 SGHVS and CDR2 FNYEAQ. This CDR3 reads CASSPGGTPGFTEAFF. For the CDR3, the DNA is TGTGCCAGCAGCCCGGGGGGAACTCCTGGGTTCACTGAAGCTTTCTTT.

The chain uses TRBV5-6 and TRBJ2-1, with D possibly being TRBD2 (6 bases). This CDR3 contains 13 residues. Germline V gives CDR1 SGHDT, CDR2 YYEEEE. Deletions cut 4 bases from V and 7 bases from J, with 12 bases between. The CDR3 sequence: CASSPDSGNEQFF. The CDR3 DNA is TGTGCCAGCAGCCCCGATAGCGGTAATGAGCAGTTCTTC.

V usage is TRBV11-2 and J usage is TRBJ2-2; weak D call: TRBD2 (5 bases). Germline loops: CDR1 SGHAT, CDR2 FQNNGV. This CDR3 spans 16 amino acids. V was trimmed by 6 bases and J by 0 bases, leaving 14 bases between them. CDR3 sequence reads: CASSLVARPNTGELFF. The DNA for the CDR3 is TGTGCCAGCAGTCTCGTAGCGCGTCCGAACACCGGGGAGCTGTTTTTT.

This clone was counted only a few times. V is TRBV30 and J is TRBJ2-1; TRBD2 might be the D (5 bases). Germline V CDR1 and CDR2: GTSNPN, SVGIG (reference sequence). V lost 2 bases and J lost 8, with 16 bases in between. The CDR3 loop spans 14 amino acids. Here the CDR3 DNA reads TGTGCCTGGAGTTATGGCTCGGGGAAAGATGAGCAGTTCTTC. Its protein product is CAWSYGSGKDEQFF.

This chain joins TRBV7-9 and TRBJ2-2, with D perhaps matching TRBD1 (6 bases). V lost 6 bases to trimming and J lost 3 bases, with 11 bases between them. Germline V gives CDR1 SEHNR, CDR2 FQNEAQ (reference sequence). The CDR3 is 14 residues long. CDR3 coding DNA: TGTGCCAGCAGACACTCAGGGGACACCGGGGAGCTGTTTTTT. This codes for CASRHSGDTGELFF.

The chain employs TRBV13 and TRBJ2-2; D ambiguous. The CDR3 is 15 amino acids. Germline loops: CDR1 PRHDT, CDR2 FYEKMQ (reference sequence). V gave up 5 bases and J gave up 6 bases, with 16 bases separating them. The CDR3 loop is CASSHNLADPGELFF. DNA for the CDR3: TGTGCCAGCAGCCACAACCTGGCAGATCCCGGGGAGCTGTTTTTT.

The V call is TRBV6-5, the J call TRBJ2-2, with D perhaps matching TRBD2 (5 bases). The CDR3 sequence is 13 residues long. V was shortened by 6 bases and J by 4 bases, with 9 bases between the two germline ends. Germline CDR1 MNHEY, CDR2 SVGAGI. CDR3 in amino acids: CASSGEGTGELFF. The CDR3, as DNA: TGTGCCAGCAGCGGAGAGGGCACCGGGGAGCTGTTTTTT.